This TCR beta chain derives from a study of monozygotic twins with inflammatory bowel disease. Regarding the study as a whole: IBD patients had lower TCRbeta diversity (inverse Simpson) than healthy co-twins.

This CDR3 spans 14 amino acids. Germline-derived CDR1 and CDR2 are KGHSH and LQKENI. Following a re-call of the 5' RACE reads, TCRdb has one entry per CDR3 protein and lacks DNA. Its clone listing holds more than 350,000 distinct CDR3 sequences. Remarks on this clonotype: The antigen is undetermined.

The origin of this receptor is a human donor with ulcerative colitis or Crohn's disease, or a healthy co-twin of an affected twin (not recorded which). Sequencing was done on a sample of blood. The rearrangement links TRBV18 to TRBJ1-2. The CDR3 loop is CASSPPGSIGGYTF. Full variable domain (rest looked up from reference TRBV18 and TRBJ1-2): NAGVMQNPRHLVRRRGQEARLRCSPMKGHSHVYWYRQLPEEGLKFMVYLQKENIIDESGMPKERFSAEFPKEGPSILRIQQVVRGDSAAYFCASSPPGSIGGYTFGSGTRLTVV.